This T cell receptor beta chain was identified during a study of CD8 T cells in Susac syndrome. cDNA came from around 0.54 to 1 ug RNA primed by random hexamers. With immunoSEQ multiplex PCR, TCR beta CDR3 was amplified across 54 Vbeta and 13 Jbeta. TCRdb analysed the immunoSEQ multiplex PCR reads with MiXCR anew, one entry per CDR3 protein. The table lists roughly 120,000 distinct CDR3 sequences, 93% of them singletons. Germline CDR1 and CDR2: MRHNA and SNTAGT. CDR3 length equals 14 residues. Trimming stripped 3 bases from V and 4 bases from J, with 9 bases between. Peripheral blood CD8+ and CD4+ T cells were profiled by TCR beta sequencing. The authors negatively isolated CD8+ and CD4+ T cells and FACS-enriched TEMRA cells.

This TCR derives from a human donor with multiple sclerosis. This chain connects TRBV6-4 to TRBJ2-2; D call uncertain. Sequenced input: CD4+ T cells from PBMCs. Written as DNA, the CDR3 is TGTGCCAGCAGTGATCTCGGGCCCACCGGGGAGCTGTTTTTT. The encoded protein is CASSDLGPTGELFF.